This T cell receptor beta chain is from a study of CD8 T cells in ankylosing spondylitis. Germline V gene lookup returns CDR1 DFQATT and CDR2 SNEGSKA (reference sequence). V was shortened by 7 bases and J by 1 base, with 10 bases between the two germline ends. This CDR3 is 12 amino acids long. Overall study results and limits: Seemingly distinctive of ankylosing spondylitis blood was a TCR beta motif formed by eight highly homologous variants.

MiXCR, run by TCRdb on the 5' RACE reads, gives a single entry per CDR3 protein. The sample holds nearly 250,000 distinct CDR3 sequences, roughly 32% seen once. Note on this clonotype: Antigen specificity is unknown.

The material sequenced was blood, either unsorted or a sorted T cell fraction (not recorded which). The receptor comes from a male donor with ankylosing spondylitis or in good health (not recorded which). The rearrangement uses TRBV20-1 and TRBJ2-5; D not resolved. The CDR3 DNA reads TGCAGTGTCTGGCACCTCCAAGAGACCCAGTACTTC. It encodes CSVWHLQETQYF.